The 11 T cell receptor beta chains in this list originate from one sample, sequenced in a study of cytomegalovirus exposure and HLA in healthy donors. Amplification used 60 Vbeta primers and 13 Jbeta primers. Assay: immunoSEQ multiplex PCR; the TCRdb copy retains only in-frame clones and omits some. There are 150,000 to 200,000 clones in the sample, with roughly 1.3% held by the top ten. Sample: PBMCs. The receptors shown here come from a woman aged 55-70 years in good health and CMV-seronegative.

The chain is built from TRBV5-4 and TRBJ2-7, with a tentative D call TRBD1 (6 bases). From germline, CDR1 is SGHNT and CDR2 YYREEE (reference sequence). The CDR3 spans 14 residues. V was trimmed by 4 bases and J by 0 bases, leaving 11 bases between them. CDR3 sequence (DNA): TGTGCCAGCAGCCCGGACAGAAGCTCCTACGAGCAGTACTTC. This translates into CASSPDRSSYEQYF.

The chain carries TRBV5-4 and TRBJ2-3, with D tentatively TRBD2 (5 bases). Germline CDR1 reads SGHNT; CDR2 reads YYREEE (reference sequence). V lost 0 bases to trimming and J lost 9 bases, with 14 bases between them. This CDR3 is 14 amino acids long. The CDR3 DNA follows: TGTGCCAGCAGCTTGGGAGGGTCTGGTGGGACGCAGTATTTT. Translating gives CASSLGGSGGTQYF.

V usage is TRBV18 and J usage is TRBJ2-2; D ambiguous. Trimming pared 4 bases from V and 6 bases from J, leaving 15 bases between. From germline, CDR1 is KGHSH and CDR2 LQKENI. CDR3 length equals 15 residues. CDR3 residues: CASSRRRGAAGELFF. CDR3 bases: TGTGCCAGCTCACGTCGTAGAGGCGCGGCCGGGGAGCTGTTTTTT.

The chain uses TRBV5-1 and TRBJ2-5, with 8 bases aligning to TRBD2. The CDR3 length is 16 residues. The V gene's germline CDR1 is SGHRS and CDR2 YFSETQ. With 3 bases clipped from V and 3 bases from J, the junction kept 10 bases outside the gene matches. The DNA for the CDR3 is TGCGCCAGCAGCTCTTACCCTACAGCGGGAGAAGAGACCCAGTACTTC. Encoded protein: CASSSYPTAGEETQYF.

The chain couples TRBV5-6 to TRBJ2-5; D possibly corresponds to TRBD1 (6 bases). TRBJ2-7 matches the DNA end more closely, so the J call is doubtful. The CDR3 length is 14 residues. Germline values: CDR1 SGHDT, CDR2 YYEEEE. CDR3 DNA sequence: TGTGCCAGCAGCTTGAGGGGGATCACGTACGAGCAGTACTTC. As protein: CASSLRGITYEQYF.

The chain couples TRBV4-1 to TRBJ2-3, with 9 bases that match TRBD2. CDR1 and CDR2 (germline): MGHRA, YSYEKL. V lost 4 bases to trimming and J lost 4 bases; unmatched junction nucleotides: 9. This CDR3 is 16 amino acids long. The CDR3 sequence: CASSLQVAGGADTQYF. The DNA of the CDR3 is TGCGCCAGCAGCCTCCAGGTTGCGGGAGGGGCAGATACGCAGTATTTT.

The chain has TRBV6-5 and TRBJ2-4, with 8 bases identical to TRBD1. Germline CDR1 reads MNHEY; CDR2 reads SVGAGI. The junction had 6 bases not matched to a gene; V was cut back by 0 bases and J by 8 bases. This CDR3 contains 15 residues. Here the CDR3 DNA reads TGTGCCAGCAGTTACTCGAGCAGGGGGCGTGACATTCAGTACTTC. Protein sequence: CASSYSSRGRDIQYF.

The gene calls are TRBV7-9 and TRBJ2-1, with 10 bases identical to TRBD1. With 8 bases clipped from V and 1 base from J, the junction kept 2 bases outside the gene matches. This CDR3 spans 14 amino acids. In germline, CDR1 is SEHNR, CDR2 FQNEAQ (reference sequence). The CDR3 region is CASGGQGSYNEQFF. The CDR3 region has the DNA TGTGCCAGCGGGGGACAGGGGTCCTACAATGAGCAGTTCTTC. Drawing the rest from reference TRBV7-9 and TRBJ2-1, the complete variable domain is DTGVSQNPRHKITKRGQNVTFRCDPISEHNRLYWYRQTLGQGPEFLTYFQNEAQLEKSRLLSDRFSAERPKGSFSTLEIQRTEQGDSAMYLCASGGQGSYNEQFFGPGTRLTVL.

The rearrangement joins TRBV7-9 to TRBJ2-2; 15 bases fit TRBD2. The V gene's germline CDR1 is SEHNR and CDR2 FQNEAQ (reference sequence). The CDR3 is 14 amino acids. J gave up 7 bases and V 11 bases, and 5 bases lay outside the gene matches. The CDR3 loop is CAPGLAGGVGELFF. DNA for the CDR3: TGTGCCCCGGGACTAGCGGGAGGTGTCGGGGAGCTGTTTTTT.

The V gene is TRBV27, the J gene TRBJ2-7, with D possibly matching TRBD1 (5 bases). Trimming left V 2 bases short and J 3 bases short, with 14 bases between. This CDR3 is 15 amino acids long. The V gene's germline CDR1 is MNHEY and CDR2 SMNVEV (reference sequence). The CDR3: CASSLRGRALYEQYF. CDR3 nucleotides: TGTGCCAGCAGTTTAAGGGGAAGGGCCCTCTACGAGCAGTACTTC.

The chain links TRBV18 to TRBJ2-1; D might be TRBD2 (6 bases). CDR1 is KGHSH, CDR2 LQKENI, per germline. The V and J ends lost 3 bases and 8 bases respectively, with 8 bases between them. The CDR3 has 12 residues. In DNA, the CDR3 is TGTGCCAGCTCACCTTCTAGCGATGAGCAGTTCTTC. This sequence encodes CASSPSSDEQFF.